Each of the 3 T cell receptor beta chains below was sequenced from the same sample in a study of beta chain features in type 1 diabetes. Every isolated RNA sample was fully reverse transcribed, so sequencing captured expressed TCRB transcripts. Assay used: immunoSEQ multiplex PCR; TCRdb lists only in-frame clones, some missing. The sample carries 200,000 to 250,000 clones, approximately 11% recorded once. Sequences were obtained from central memory CD4+ T cells from blood. These receptors originate from a young man in good health.

This chain links TRBV30 with TRBJ1-1, with no clear D. Trimming stripped 1 base from V and 3 bases from J, with 3 bases between. The V gene's germline CDR1 is GTSNPN and CDR2 SVGIG (reference sequence). The CDR3 runs 11 residues. DNA for the CDR3: TGTGCCTGGAGTGACTACACTGAAGCTTTCTTT. Its translation is CAWSDYTEAFF. The variable domain in full, completed from reference TRBV30 and TRBJ1-1, reads SQTIHQWPATLVQPVGSPLSLECTVEGTSNPNLYWYRQAAGRGLQLLFYSVGIGQISSEVPQNLSASRPQDRQFILSSKKLLLSDSGFYLCAWSDYTEAFFGQGTRLTVV.

The gene calls are TRBV4-3 and TRBJ2-1, with TRBD2 matching over 7 bases. Trimming at V came to 0 bases and at J to 8 bases, leaving 16 bases not matched to a gene. This CDR3 has 18 residues. From germline, CDR1 is LGHNA and CDR2 YSLEER. Here the CDR3 DNA reads TGCGCCAGCAGCCAAGATGTGAGTAGCGGGTCCCCTAGGGATGAGCAGTTCTTC. It codes for CASSQDVSSGSPRDEQFF.

The CDR3 here is CASSLRAWAQETQYF. The CDR3 coding sequence is TGTGCCAGCAGTCTACGGGCTTGGGCCCAAGAGACCCAGTACTTC. This sequence joins TRBV27 and TRBJ2-5; no clear D. The CDR3 is 15 residues long. Germline CDR1 reads MNHEY; CDR2 reads SMNVEV (reference sequence). Trimming stripped 5 bases from V and 1 base from J, with 14 bases between.